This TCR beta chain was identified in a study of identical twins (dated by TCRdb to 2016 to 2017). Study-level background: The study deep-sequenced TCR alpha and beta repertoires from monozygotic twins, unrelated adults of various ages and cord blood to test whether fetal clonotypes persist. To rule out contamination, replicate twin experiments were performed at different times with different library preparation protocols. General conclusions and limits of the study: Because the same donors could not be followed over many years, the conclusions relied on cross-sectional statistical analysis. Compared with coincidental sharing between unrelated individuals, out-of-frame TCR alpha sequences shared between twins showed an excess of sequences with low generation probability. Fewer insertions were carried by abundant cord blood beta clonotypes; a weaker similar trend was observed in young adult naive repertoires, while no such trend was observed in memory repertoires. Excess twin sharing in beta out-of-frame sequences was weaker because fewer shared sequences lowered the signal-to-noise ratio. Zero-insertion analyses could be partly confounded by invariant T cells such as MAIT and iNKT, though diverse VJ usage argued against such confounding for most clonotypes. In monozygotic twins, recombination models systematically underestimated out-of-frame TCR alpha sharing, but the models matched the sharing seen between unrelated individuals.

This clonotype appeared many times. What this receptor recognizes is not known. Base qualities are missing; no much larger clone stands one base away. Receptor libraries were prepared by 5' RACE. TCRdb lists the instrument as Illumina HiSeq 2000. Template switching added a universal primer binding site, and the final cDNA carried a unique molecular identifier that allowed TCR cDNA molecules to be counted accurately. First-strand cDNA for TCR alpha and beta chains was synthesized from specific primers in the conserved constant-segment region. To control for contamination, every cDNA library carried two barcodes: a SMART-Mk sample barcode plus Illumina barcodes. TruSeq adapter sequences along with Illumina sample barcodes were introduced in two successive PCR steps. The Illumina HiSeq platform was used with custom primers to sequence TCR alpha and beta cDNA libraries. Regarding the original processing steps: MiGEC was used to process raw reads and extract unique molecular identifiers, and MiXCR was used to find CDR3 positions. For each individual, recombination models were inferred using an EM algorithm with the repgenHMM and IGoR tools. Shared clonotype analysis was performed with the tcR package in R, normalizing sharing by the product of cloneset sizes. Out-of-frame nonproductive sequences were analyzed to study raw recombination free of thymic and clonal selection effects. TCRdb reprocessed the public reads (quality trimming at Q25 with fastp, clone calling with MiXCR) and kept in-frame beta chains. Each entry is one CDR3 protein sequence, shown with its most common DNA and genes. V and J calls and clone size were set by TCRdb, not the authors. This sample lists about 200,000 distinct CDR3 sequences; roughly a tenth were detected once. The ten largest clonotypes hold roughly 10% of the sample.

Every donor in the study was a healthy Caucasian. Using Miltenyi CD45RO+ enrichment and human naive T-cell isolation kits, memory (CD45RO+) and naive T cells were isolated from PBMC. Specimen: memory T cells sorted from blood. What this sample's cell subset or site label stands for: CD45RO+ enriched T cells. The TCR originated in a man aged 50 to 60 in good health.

This receptor carries the CDR3 CASSPGTGWGSTDTQYF. In nucleotides, the sequence is TGTGCCAGCAGTCCCGGGACAGGATGGGGTAGCACAGATACGCAGTATTTT. The chain links TRBV28 with TRBJ2-3; 8 central bases correspond to TRBD1. Clipping removes 5 bases from V and 0 bases from J, with 10 as the unmatched junction base count. The germline V gene sets CDR1 to MDHEN and CDR2 to SYDVKM. The CDR3 runs 17 residues from the cysteine to the phenylalanine. The only DNA kept is the CDR3, 51 bases in frame from the first base.